Listed below are T cell receptor beta chains from one sample, sequenced in a study of T cells in Graves' hyperthyroidism and ophthalmopathy. TCRdb fed the multiplex PCR reads into MiXCR, producing one record per CDR3 protein. The table has around 690,000 distinct CDR3 sequences, roughly 20% seen once. Sequenced sample: blood. These receptors were collected from a man aged 30-40 years with Graves' ophthalmopathy. CDR3s include the opening cysteine and the closing phenylalanine or tryptophan. Fields, in order: D gene, clone size, V gene, J gene, CDR3 DNA, CDR3 protein. D genes are given only for firm matches. The listing skips clone size in some rows; elsewhere it reads once, few, many or a size class.

TRBD2,many,TRBV5-6,TRBJ2-3,TGTGCCAGCAGCCGCGGACTAGCGGGAGCAGATACGCAGTATTTT,CASSRGLAGADTQYF
NA,many,TRBV18,TRBJ1-1,TGTGCCAGCTCCTTCTCTTTCGGGAACACTGAAGCTTTCTTT,CASSFSFGNTEAFF
NA,few,TRBV7-6,TRBJ2-2,TGTGCCAGCAGCTTAGTACGGTCAGGGAAGACGAACACCGGGGAGCTGTTTTTT,CASSLVRSGKTNTGELFF
NA,many,TRBV28,TRBJ1-1,TGTGCCAGCAGTTTGGGGACCAGAAGTGAAGCTTTCTTT,CASSLGTRSEAFF
NA,many,TRBV12-3/TRBV12-4,TRBJ1-4,TGTGCCAGCAGTAGAGGGGGAATGGATGAAAAACTGTTTTTT,CASSRGGMDEKLFF
NA,few,TRBV11-2,TRBJ1-4,TGTGCCAGCAGAAAAATAACCGGGAAGAATGAAAAACTGTTTTTT,CASRKITGKNEKLFF
TRBD2,NA,TRBV5-5,TRBJ2-1,TGTGCCAGCAGCTTGGAATTCACGGGGGGGGTTAACAATGAGCAGTTCTTC,CASSLEFTGGVNNEQFF
NA,many,TRBV6-1,TRBJ2-7,TGTGCCAGCAGTGAAGCATGGACACCTGGCTACGAGCAGTACTTC,CASSEAWTPGYEQYF
TRBD1,few,TRBV20-1,TRBJ1-2,TGCAGTGCTAGCCCCCGTGGGACAGCAATTTATGGCTACACCTTC,CSASPRGTAIYGYTF
TRBD1,many,TRBV12-3/TRBV12-4,TRBJ1-5,TGTGCCAGCAGTCTACGTCATCCGGGACAGGGGGTGACCCACTACAATCAGCCCCAGCATTTT,CASSLRHPGQGVTHYNQPQHF
TRBD2,NA,TRBV20-1,TRBJ2-3,TGCAGTGCTAGAGGGAGTAGCGGGGGGAGCACAGATACGCAGTATTTT,CSARGSSGGSTDTQYF
NA,NA,TRBV6-2/TRBV6-3,TRBJ1-5,TGTGCCAGCAGTCAGGAAGTTGGCTTGGGGCAGCCCCAGCATTTT,CASSQEVGLGQPQHF
NA,many,TRBV7-2,TRBJ2-3,TGTGCCAGCAGCGCCAACACAGATACGCAGTATTTT,CASSANTDTQYF
NA,NA,TRBV28,TRBJ2-4,TGTGCCAGCAGTCCCCCCCTCGGGGACATTCAGTACTTC,CASSPPLGDIQYF
TRBD1,few,TRBV19,TRBJ1-2,TGTGCCAGTAGTCCGACAGGGGGCGCGAATGGCTACACCTTC,CASSPTGGANGYTF
NA,NA,TRBV6-9,TRBJ1-4,TGTGCCAGCAGTTATATCGGTCAGTCTGAAAAACTGTTTTTT,CASSYIGQSEKLFF
NA,many,TRBV30,TRBJ1-4,TGTGCCTGGAGTAGAATGGCTAATGAAAAACTGTTTTTT,CAWSRMANEKLFF
TRBD1,NA,TRBV19,TRBJ2-7,TGTGCCAGTAGTATCTTCTTCGGGACAGGGAACGAGCAGTACTTC,CASSIFFGTGNEQYF
TRBD1,few,TRBV13,TRBJ2-2,TGTGCCAGCAGCTGGGGACAGGGCAGCACCGGGGAGCTGTTTTTT,CASSWGQGSTGELFF
NA,NA,TRBV7-2,TRBJ1-5,TGTGCCAGCAGCTTAGAGAGGGGGAGCAATCAGCCCCAGCATTTT,CASSLERGSNQPQHF
TRBD2,NA,TRBV4-2,TRBJ2-4,TGTGCCAGCAGCTGGCTAGCGGGTGGGGAAAAAATGACCAAAAACATTCAGTACTTC,CASSWLAGGEKMTKNIQYF
NA,once,TRBV7-2,TRBJ2-3,TGTGCCAGCAGCTTAGACACCATACCGGGGGATACGCAGTATTTT,CASSLDTIPGDTQYF